A selection of T cell receptor beta chains follows, all from one sample in a study of human T cells and chemical hapten exposure. TCRdb itself ran the RACE reads through MiXCR, one entry per CDR3 protein. The sample has a few hundred thousand distinct CDR3 sequences, nearly 5% seen once. Specimen: whole blood, collected in connection with sensitization to the hapten diphenylcyclopropenone (DPC). Receptors originate from a woman aged 45 to 65 with alopecia areata. Some clones in this sample may be carry-over from other donors' samples. The CDR3 runs from the conserved cysteine through the conserved F or W. The order of the fields is V gene, J gene, clone size, D gene, CDR3 DNA, CDR3 protein. A D gene is named only where the DNA matches it firmly. The size entry is marked missing in some rows and otherwise reads once, few, many or a size class.

v_gene: TRBV12-3/TRBV12-4; j_gene: TRBJ1-2; abundance: few; d_gene: TRBD1; CDR3nt: TGTGCCAGCAGGATACAGGGGGCGGCTGGCTACACCTTC; CDR3aa: CASRIQGAAGYTF
v_gene: TRBV5-1; j_gene: TRBJ2-5; abundance: many; d_gene: -; CDR3nt: TGCGCCAGCAGCTCGGGAGCGGCAAGAGAGACCCAGTACTTC; CDR3aa: CASSSGAARETQYF
v_gene: TRBV7-9; j_gene: TRBJ1-2; abundance: many; d_gene: TRBD1; CDR3nt: TGTGCCAGCAGTTACACAGGGGGCGCGAATGGCTACACCTTC; CDR3aa: CASSYTGGANGYTF
v_gene: TRBV27; j_gene: TRBJ1-1; abundance: few; d_gene: TRBD1; CDR3nt: TGTGCCAGCGGTGCAGGGGGTGGGACTGAAGCTTTCTTT; CDR3aa: CASGAGGGTEAFF
v_gene: TRBV28; j_gene: TRBJ2-3; abundance: many; d_gene: TRBD2; CDR3nt: TGTGCCAGCAGTTTCAGCGGGAGCGCAGGTACGCAGTATTTT; CDR3aa: CASSFSGSAGTQYF
v_gene: TRBV3-1; j_gene: TRBJ2-6; abundance: -; d_gene: -; CDR3nt: TGTGCCAGCGGGGGTTCAGACTCCTCTGGGGCCAACGTCCTGACTTTC; CDR3aa: CASGGSDSSGANVLTF
v_gene: TRBV28; j_gene: TRBJ2-5; abundance: many; d_gene: -; CDR3nt: TGTGCCAGCAGTTTGTCACGTGGGCCCCGCGCGTCTCTAAGAGACCCAGAGTACTTC; CDR3aa: CASSLSRGPRASLRDPEYF
v_gene: TRBV6-1; j_gene: TRBJ2-5; abundance: -; d_gene: TRBD1; CDR3nt: TGTGCCAGCAGTGAGAGGGCAGGGGGAGAGACCCAGTACTTC; CDR3aa: CASSERAGGETQYF
v_gene: TRBV2; j_gene: TRBJ2-3; abundance: few; d_gene: -; CDR3nt: TGTGCCAGCAGTGAAAAGAGCACAGATACGCAGTATTTT; CDR3aa: CASSEKSTDTQYF
v_gene: TRBV29-1; j_gene: TRBJ2-3; abundance: many; d_gene: TRBD1; CDR3nt: TGCAGCGTTGAAGATCTTCGGGGACAGGGGATTGTCACAGATACGCAGTATTTT; CDR3aa: CSVEDLRGQGIVTDTQYF
v_gene: TRBV4-1; j_gene: TRBJ1-2; abundance: -; d_gene: TRBD1; CDR3nt: TGCGCCAGCAGCCAAGTCCCCTGGACAGGGTCAACTAACTATGGCTACACCTTC; CDR3aa: CASSQVPWTGSTNYGYTF
v_gene: TRBV20-1; j_gene: TRBJ2-5; abundance: many; d_gene: -; CDR3nt: TGCAGTGCTAGAGATGAAGAGACTAGGATGGAGACCCAGTACTTC; CDR3aa: CSARDEETRMETQYF
v_gene: TRBV3-1; j_gene: TRBJ2-3; abundance: few; d_gene: -; CDR3nt: TGTGCCAGCAGCCAAGAATTTCGGGGGCGCACAGATACGCAGTATTTT; CDR3aa: CASSQEFRGRTDTQYF
v_gene: TRBV18; j_gene: TRBJ2-1; abundance: few; d_gene: TRBD1; CDR3nt: TGTGCCAGCTCACCCGGGACAGGGGAGTACAATGAGCAGTTCTTC; CDR3aa: CASSPGTGEYNEQFF
v_gene: TRBV2; j_gene: TRBJ2-4; abundance: many; d_gene: TRBD2; CDR3nt: TGTGCCAGCAGTGAAGGGCTAGCGGTGAACAAAAACATTCAGTACTTC; CDR3aa: CASSEGLAVNKNIQYF
v_gene: TRBV27; j_gene: TRBJ2-5; abundance: -; d_gene: -; CDR3nt: TGTGCCAGCCAGAAGGCCCTACGTCAAGAGACCCAGTACTTC; CDR3aa: CASQKALRQETQYF
v_gene: TRBV5-1; j_gene: TRBJ2-1; abundance: few; d_gene: -; CDR3nt: TGCGCCAGCAGCTCAGACATCAATGAGCAGTTCTTC; CDR3aa: CASSSDINEQFF
v_gene: TRBV5-4; j_gene: TRBJ2-3; abundance: many; d_gene: -; CDR3nt: TGTGCCAGCAGCCTGACTCCCTCAGATACGCAGTATTTT; CDR3aa: CASSLTPSDTQYF
v_gene: TRBV5-1; j_gene: TRBJ2-5; abundance: many; d_gene: -; CDR3nt: TGTGCCAGCAGCTTAGATCAAGAGACCCAGTACTTC; CDR3aa: CASSLDQETQYF
v_gene: TRBV20-1; j_gene: TRBJ2-7; abundance: many; d_gene: -; CDR3nt: TGCAGTGCTAGAGATCCAGGGACGGATTACGAGCAGTACTTC; CDR3aa: CSARDPGTDYEQYF
v_gene: TRBV15; j_gene: TRBJ1-1; abundance: -; d_gene: -; CDR3nt: TGTGCCACCAGCAGGGAAGACATGGGGAACACTGAAGCTTTCTTT; CDR3aa: CATSREDMGNTEAFF
v_gene: TRBV5-4; j_gene: TRBJ2-2; abundance: many; d_gene: TRBD1; CDR3nt: TGTGCCAGCAGCTTGGATTCGGACAGGGGACGGACCGGGGAGCTGTTTTTT; CDR3aa: CASSLDSDRGRTGELFF
v_gene: TRBV24-1; j_gene: TRBJ2-2; abundance: -; d_gene: TRBD1; CDR3nt: TGTGCCACCAGTGGGACGACAGGGAAGTCCACCGGGGAGCTGTTTTTT; CDR3aa: CATSGTTGKSTGELFF
v_gene: TRBV7-3; j_gene: TRBJ1-1; abundance: many; d_gene: TRBD1; CDR3nt: TGTGCCAGCAGCTCGACAGGGGGGCAGACTGAAGCTTTCTTT; CDR3aa: CASSSTGGQTEAFF
v_gene: TRBV3-1; j_gene: TRBJ1-1; abundance: few; d_gene: -; CDR3nt: TGTGCCAGCAGCCCCGTATGGGGATCGGGGACTGAAGCTTTCTTT; CDR3aa: CASSPVWGSGTEAFF
v_gene: TRBV5-4; j_gene: TRBJ2-3; abundance: -; d_gene: TRBD1; CDR3nt: TGTGCCAGCAGTATTGGGGGACAGTTGACAGATACGCAGTATTTT; CDR3aa: CASSIGGQLTDTQYF
v_gene: TRBV11-2; j_gene: TRBJ1-3; abundance: many; d_gene: -; CDR3nt: TGTGCCAGCAGCTTACTCACAGTCTCTGGAAACACCATATATTTT; CDR3aa: CASSLLTVSGNTIYF
v_gene: TRBV30; j_gene: TRBJ2-7; abundance: -; d_gene: TRBD1; CDR3nt: TGTGCCTCCGCCTCAGGGGGCTTGAGAACCTACGAGCAGTACTTC; CDR3aa: CASASGGLRTYEQYF
v_gene: TRBV6-1; j_gene: TRBJ1-1; abundance: -; d_gene: -; CDR3nt: TGTGCCAGCAGTGCCTTACAGAACACTGAAGCTTTCTTT; CDR3aa: CASSALQNTEAFF